This entry is about one TCR beta chain. Its target is unknown. Between the trimmed V and J ends, which lost 4 bases and 3 bases, there was a span of 10 bases. Germline lookup yields CDR1 SQVTM and CDR2 ANQGSEA. CDR3 length: 13 amino acids. This entry comes from a study of radiation and T cells in renal cell carcinoma. Study-wide results and caveats: From baseline, blood top tumor clonotypes peaked at 2 weeks post-radiation. Pretreatment tumor biopsies were lacking, so baseline clonotypes are unknown.

As for time point: blood 4 weeks post-SBRT, at nephrectomy. Treatment given: 15 Gy SBRT to primary tumor, nephrectomy 4 weeks later. Nephrectomy followed 15 Gy stereotactic body radiation by 4 weeks. Blood was sampled at baseline, 2 weeks and 4 weeks after SBRT. Data came from immunoSEQ multiplex PCR; TCRdb stores just in-frame clones and leaves some out. The sample records more than 60,000 clones, around four fifths being singletons. Sequencing used blood, obtained from a patient whose treatment included radiotherapy and nephrectomy. The rearrangement uses TRBV29-1 and TRBJ2-1; TRBD1 might be the D (7 bases). The sequence came from an older woman with renal cell carcinoma. The CDR3 nucleotides read TGCAGCGTTGCAGGGGGGTTCTACAATGAGCAGTTCTTC. As protein: CSVAGGFYNEQFF.